One sample yielded the 14 T cell receptor beta chains listed below, sequenced in a study of shared clonotypes between healthy human individuals. Generated by immunoSEQ multiplex PCR, the TCRdb table keeps only in-frame clones and is missing some. In the table there are just over 2,000,000 clones, approximately 94% of which are singletons. Positive CCR7 selection of CD45RO-negative cells yielded the naive CD8 cells, and terminally differentiated effector memory CD45RA+ cells were excluded. The sequencing input was naive CD8+ T cells sorted from blood. The receptors originated from a young man in good health.

This clone showed up just once. The chain couples TRBV5-1 to TRBJ2-1; D is perhaps TRBD2 (5 bases). Germline loops: CDR1 SGHRS, CDR2 YFSETQ. V dropped 4 bases and J dropped 2 bases, with 10 bases sitting between them. The CDR3 has 14 residues. CDR3 amino acids: CASSQDGTYNEQFF. The CDR3 nucleotides are TGCGCCAGCAGCCAGGACGGGACCTACAATGAGCAGTTCTTC.

Concerning this clone itself: The sample contains more than one DNA sequence encoding this CDR3. The chain uses TRBV6-5 and TRBJ2-1; no firm D call. Germline V lookup: CDR1 MNHEY, CDR2 SVGAGI. CDR3 length: 14 amino acids. Trimming pared 0 bases from V and 4 bases from J, leaving 7 bases between. DNA for the CDR3: TGTGCCAGCAGTTACTCTGACGGGTACAATGAGCAGTTCTTC. Its translation: CASSYSDGYNEQFF.

The chain has TRBV28 and TRBJ1-2; D not resolved. The CDR3 spans 15 residues. The V end was cut by 1 base, the J end by 2 bases, with 11 bases between. CDR1 and CDR2 (germline): MDHEN, SYDVKM. CDR3 coding DNA: TGTGCCAGCAGTTTATTCTCACACGGGAACTATGGCTACACCTTC. This gives the protein CASSLFSHGNYGYTF.

In DNA form, the CDR3 reads TGTGCCAGCAGCGTAAGCTTACGGGACTCTGGGGCCAACGTCCTGACTTTC. Translated: CASSVSLRDSGANVLTF. V gene TRBV9 combines with J gene TRBJ2-6; D is perhaps TRBD2 (5 bases). The CDR3 is 17 amino acids. V gave up 1 base and J gave up 0 bases, with 11 bases separating them. Germline CDR1 and CDR2: SGDLS and YYNGEE.

V usage is TRBV7-2 and J usage is TRBJ2-7, with 8 bases that match TRBD1. The CDR3 has 15 amino acids. Germline V gene data show CDR1 as SGHTA and CDR2 as FQGNSA. Trimming removed 5 bases from V and 5 bases from J; junction bases left unmatched: 11. This chain's CDR3 is CASSHIGQGAHEQYF. The CDR3 coding sequence is TGTGCCAGCAGCCACATCGGTCAGGGGGCTCACGAGCAGTACTTC. The full variable domain, its missing parts supplied by reference TRBV7-2 and TRBJ2-7, is GAGVSQSPSNKVTEKGKDVELRCDPISGHTALYWYRQSLGQGLEFLIYFQGNSAPDKSGLPSDRFSAERTGGSVSTLTIQRTQQEDSAVYLCASSHIGQGAHEQYFGPGTRLTVT.

V and J are TRBV29-1 and TRBJ2-1; TRBD1 is a possible D gene (6 bases). From germline, CDR1 is SQVTM and CDR2 ANQGSEA. The CDR3 has 13 residues. V was pared by 4 bases and J by 9 bases, with 16 bases between. The CDR3 loop reads CSVGGLVAGEQFF. CDR3 DNA sequence: TGCAGCGTTGGGGGGCTCGTCGCGGGTGAGCAGTTCTTC.

This chain uses TRBV27 with TRBJ1-1; D gene ambiguous. CDR1 is MNHEY, CDR2 SMNVEV, per germline (reference sequence). V gave up 6 bases and J gave up 5 bases, with 13 bases separating them. CDR3 length: 13 amino acids. This CDR3 is CASSYKGYTEAFF. The CDR3 DNA sequence: TGTGCCAGCAGCTACAAGGGCTATACTGAAGCTTTCTTT.

The V and J genes are TRBV5-5 and TRBJ1-2; 8 bases fit TRBD1. V dropped 0 bases and J dropped 4; count of bases not matched to a gene: 5. CDR3 length: 15 amino acids. Germline CDR1 is SGHKS and CDR2 is YYEKEE (reference sequence). CDR3 region: CASSLGQGAIYGYTF. The CDR3 region has the DNA TGTGCCAGCAGCTTGGGGCAGGGGGCTATCTATGGCTACACCTTC.

This chain uses TRBV27 with TRBJ2-1; TRBD1 matches at 7 bases. The CDR3 runs 15 residues. Germline V gene sequence: CDR1 MNHEY, CDR2 SMNVEV (reference sequence). With V trimmed by 4 bases and J by 0 bases, 3 bases remained unmatched. The CDR3 sequence: CASSSRGYSYNEQFF. For the CDR3, the DNA is TGTGCCAGCAGTTCCAGGGGGTACTCCTACAATGAGCAGTTCTTC.

A note on this clone: Other DNA variants within this sample encode the same CDR3. The V call is TRBV27, the J call TRBJ2-7; 12 bases are shared with TRBD1. CDR1 and CDR2 from the germline V gene are MNHEY and SMNVEV (reference sequence). The CDR3 is 15 residues long. Trimming took 5 bases from V and 4 from J; bases not matched to a gene: 6. This CDR3 is CASSLGTGGSYEQYF. In nucleotides, the CDR3 is TGTGCCAGCAGTCTCGGGACAGGGGGCTCTTACGAGCAGTACTTC.

The genes are TRBV4-3 and TRBJ2-2; D not certain. The V and J ends lost 0 bases and 1 base respectively, with 12 bases between them. The CDR3 has 17 residues. Per the germline V gene, CDR1 is LGHNA and CDR2 is YSLEER. The CDR3 DNA follows: TGCGCCAGCAGCCAAGAAGTATATCCAGGGAACACCGGGGAGCTGTTTTTT. This translates into CASSQEVYPGNTGELFF.

Only one count was recorded for this clone. The chain uses TRBV19 and TRBJ2-1; 7 nucleotides agree with TRBD2. This CDR3 contains 16 residues. V was pared by 1 base and J by 6 bases, with 9 bases of the junction left unmatched. Germline V lookup: CDR1 LNHDA, CDR2 SQIVND (reference sequence). The CDR3 loop is CASSIGNRAGFNEQFF. In DNA form, the CDR3 reads TGTGCCAGTAGTATAGGTAACCGAGCGGGGTTCAATGAGCAGTTCTTC.

The chain has TRBV2 and TRBJ2-7; 8 nucleotides match TRBD2. The CDR3 totals 15 residues. Germline CDR1 reads SNHLY; CDR2 reads FYNNEI. V shed 5 bases and J 2 bases; nucleotides not matched to a gene: 8. CDR3 protein: CASSPGLDIPYEQYF. The CDR3 DNA sequence: TGTGCCAGCAGTCCGGGACTAGATATTCCCTACGAGCAGTACTTC.

Here the CDR3 reads CASSWGLSNQPQHF. CDR3 nucleotide sequence: TGTGCCAGCAGTTGGGGCCTGAGCAATCAGCCCCAGCATTTT. J is TRBJ1-5 and V is TRBV27; TRBD1 might be the D (5 bases). The CDR3 has 14 residues. Germline V lookup: CDR1 MNHEY, CDR2 SMNVEV (reference sequence). The V and J ends lost 4 bases and 1 base respectively, with 8 bases between them.